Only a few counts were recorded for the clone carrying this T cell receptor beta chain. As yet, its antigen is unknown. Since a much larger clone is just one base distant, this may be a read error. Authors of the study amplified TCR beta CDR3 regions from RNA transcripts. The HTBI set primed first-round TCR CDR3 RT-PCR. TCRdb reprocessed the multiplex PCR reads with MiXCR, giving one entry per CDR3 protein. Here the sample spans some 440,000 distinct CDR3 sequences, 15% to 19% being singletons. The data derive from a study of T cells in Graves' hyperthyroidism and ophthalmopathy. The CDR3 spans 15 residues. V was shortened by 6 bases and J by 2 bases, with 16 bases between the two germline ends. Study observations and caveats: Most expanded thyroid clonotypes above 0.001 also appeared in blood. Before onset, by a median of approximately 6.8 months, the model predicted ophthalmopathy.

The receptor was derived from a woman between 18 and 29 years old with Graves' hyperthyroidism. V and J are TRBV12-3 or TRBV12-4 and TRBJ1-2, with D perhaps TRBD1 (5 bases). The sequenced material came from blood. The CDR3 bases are TGTGCCAGCAGCCCGAGGGGATGGCCCAACTATGGCTACACCTTC. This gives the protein CASSPRGWPNYGYTF.